A single sample gave rise to the 26 T cell receptor beta chains below, sequenced in a study of vaccination effects on CD4 cells after COVID-19. Culture proceeded for about 11 days, and CD4+ T cells were then isolated. Of the BNT162b2 and mRNA-1273 vaccines, participants received two doses of one or the other. Sequencing was performed with immunoSEQ multiplex PCR; in TCRdb, only in-frame clones are kept and a portion is missing. The data show tens of thousands of clones, with more than 60% seen just once and about 2.4% held by the top ten. The antigens for these receptors are not known. Sequences were derived from CD4+ T cells from PBMCs cultured without peptide, sampled after COVID-19 vaccination. These receptor sequences come from a human donor who received a COVID-19 vaccine.

The chain is built from TRBV3-1 (or the pseudogene TRBV3-2) and TRBJ1-6; 9 nucleotides agree with TRBD1. Germline CDR1 LGHDT, CDR2 YNNKEL (reference sequence). The CDR3 runs to 13 residues. The junction had 2 bases not matched to a gene; V was cut back by 6 bases and J by 8 bases. CDR3 amino acids: CASSRQGDSPLHF. In DNA, the CDR3 is TGTGCCAGCAGTCGACAGGGGGATTCACCCCTCCACTTT.

The chain carries TRBV2 and TRBJ2-2, with 8 bases identical to TRBD1. Germline CDR1 reads SNHLY; CDR2 reads FYNNEI. The CDR3 loop spans 16 amino acids. With 4 bases clipped from V and 2 bases from J, the junction kept 6 bases outside the gene matches. DNA of the CDR3: TGTGCCAGCAGTGGACAGGGGCCACCTAACACCGGGGAGCTGTTTTTT. Translated: CASSGQGPPNTGELFF.

The genes are TRBV19 and TRBJ1-1, with a weak D call TRBD1 (5 bases). Per the germline V gene, CDR1 is LNHDA and CDR2 is SQIVND (reference sequence). The CDR3 is made up of 15 amino acids. V dropped 4 bases and J dropped 3 bases, with 15 bases sitting between them. DNA of the CDR3: TGTGCCAGTAGTACCCCAGGGATTGGGGACACTGAAGCTTTCTTT. It yields the protein CASSTPGIGDTEAFF. The variable domain in full, completed from reference TRBV19 and TRBJ1-1, reads DGGITQSPKYLFRKEGQNVTLSCEQNLNHDAMYWYRQDPGQGLRLIYYSQIVNDFQKGDIAEGYSVSREKKESFPLTVTSAQKNPTAFYLCASSTPGIGDTEAFFGQGTRLTVV.

This clone has only a few counts. The genes are TRBV2 and TRBJ1-5, with 8 bases that match TRBD1. The germline V gene encodes CDR1 SNHLY and CDR2 FYNNEI. The length of the CDR3 is 16 residues. V was pared by 10 bases and J by 1 base, with 12 bases of the junction left unmatched. The CDR3 DNA sequence: TGTGCCACACGAGGGACAGGCGGAGGCAGCAATCAGCCCCAGCATTTT. Amino acid sequence: CATRGTGGGSNQPQHF.

This chain links TRBV5-1 with TRBJ2-2, with 10 bases fitting TRBD2. The trim removed 0 bases at V and 0 bases at J, leaving 2 bases unmatched. Germline lookup yields CDR1 SGHRS and CDR2 YFSETQ. The CDR3 contains 17 residues. The CDR3 region is CASSLERGGTNTGELFF. The DNA for the CDR3 is TGCGCCAGCAGCTTGGAGCGGGGGGGTACGAACACCGGGGAGCTGTTTTTT. The entire variable domain, with the rest obtained from reference TRBV5-1 and TRBJ2-2, is as follows: KAGVTQTPRYLIKTRGQQVTLSCSPISGHRSVSWYQQTPGQGLQFLFEYFSETQRNKGNFPGRFSGRQFSNSRSEMNVSTLELGDSALYLCASSLERGGTNTGELFFGEGSRLTVL.

This sequence joins TRBV5-8 and TRBJ2-2; no definite D call. The CDR3 sequence is 13 residues long. Germline V gene sequence: CDR1 SGHTS, CDR2 YDEGEE. Deletions cut 1 base from V and 7 bases from J, with 8 bases between. The CDR3 here is CASSLRLDGELFF. CDR3 coding DNA: TGTGCCAGCAGCTTGCGACTGGACGGGGAGCTGTTTTTT.

The chain uses TRBV19 and TRBJ2-5, with a weak D call TRBD2 (5 bases). The length of the CDR3 is 15 residues. The V end was cut by 9 bases, the J end by 7 bases, with 24 bases between. The germline CDR1 and CDR2 sequences are LNHDA and SQIVND (reference sequence). The CDR3 nucleotides are TGTGCCAGCGCCTCCCCCTACACGGACTTAGGGACCCAGTACTTC. As protein: CASASPYTDLGTQYF.

CDR3 DNA: TGTGCCAGCAGGGACAGAGGGAACAGATTCCAAAAGTTTAACTATGGCTACACCTTC. Translation gives CASRDRGNRFQKFNYGYTF. The rearrangement joins TRBV28 to TRBJ1-2; a weak D match, TRBD1 (6 bases). Germline assignment: CDR1 MDHEN and CDR2 SYDVKM. CDR3 length equals 19 residues. V was trimmed by 6 bases and J by 1 base, leaving 27 bases between them.

The CDR3 loop is CASSVEPSGGVNEQFF. The CDR3 DNA follows: TGTGCCAGCAGCGTAGAACCTAGCGGGGGGGTAAATGAGCAGTTCTTC. The chain recombines TRBV9 with TRBJ2-1; 12 bases map to TRBD2. CDR1 is SGDLS and CDR2 is YYNGEE in the germline V gene. This CDR3 has 16 amino acids. J lost 7 bases, V lost 0 bases, and 5 bases had no gene match.

The V and J genes are TRBV2 and TRBJ2-2; D gene uncertain. CDR1 and CDR2 (germline): SNHLY, FYNNEI. The germline V and J ends were trimmed by 7 bases and 6 bases, with 15 bases remaining between them. CDR3 length: 14 residues. The CDR3 loop is CASTAELSAGELFF. As DNA, the CDR3 is TGTGCCAGCACCGCCGAACTGAGCGCCGGGGAGCTGTTTTTT.

The gene calls are TRBV25-1 and TRBJ1-6; a weak D match, TRBD1 (6 bases). CDR1 is MGHDK, CDR2 SYGVNS, per germline. V shed 0 bases and J shed 8 bases, with 11 bases lying between them. There are 15 residues in the CDR3. The CDR3: CASSEYQGSDSPLHF. CDR3 DNA: TGTGCCAGCAGTGAATATCAGGGGAGTGATTCACCCCTCCACTTT.

This clone was picked up one time. J is TRBJ1-2 and V is TRBV15, with TRBD1 matching over 9 bases. CDR1 is LNHNV, CDR2 YYDKDF, per germline (reference sequence). V was pared by 1 base and J by 4 bases, with 4 bases of the junction left unmatched. The CDR3 length is 15 residues. In nucleotides, the CDR3 is TGTGCCACCAGCAGAGTCACAGGGGGCCTCTATGGCTACACCTTC. This sequence encodes CATSRVTGGLYGYTF.

V is TRBV5-1 and J is TRBJ1-1; D perhaps matches TRBD1 (5 bases). Trimming pared 7 bases from V and 1 base from J, leaving 14 bases between. This CDR3 spans 14 amino acids. Germline V gene lookup returns CDR1 SGHRS and CDR2 YFSETQ. CDR3 residues: CASGEGRENTEAFF. The CDR3 DNA reads TGCGCCAGCGGAGAGGGACGGGAGAACACTGAAGCTTTCTTT.

V is TRBV19 and J is TRBJ2-5; 9 bases fit TRBD2. V shed 9 bases, J shed 4 bases, and the junction held 12 bases outside the gene matches. This CDR3 has 15 residues. CDR1 is LNHDA, CDR2 SQIVND, per germline (reference sequence). The CDR3 reads CASQALAGLGETQYF. The CDR3 DNA is TGTGCCAGCCAGGCCCTAGCGGGGTTGGGAGAGACCCAGTACTTC.

V and J are TRBV6-5 and TRBJ1-1, with 12 bases lining up with TRBD1. V shed 6 bases, J shed 6 bases, and the junction held 8 bases outside the gene matches. The germline gives CDR1 MNHEY, CDR2 SVGAGI. This CDR3 spans 15 amino acids. CDR3: CASRTGTGGAAEAFF. The CDR3 DNA is TGTGCCAGCAGGACCGGGACAGGGGGCGCGGCTGAAGCTTTCTTT.

The chain couples TRBV7-2 to TRBJ2-3; D may be TRBD2 (6 bases). The CDR3 is 14 amino acids. CDR1 and CDR2 (germline): SGHTA, FQGNSA. The V end lost 8 bases, the J end lost 0 bases, and 12 bases lay between the germline ends. The CDR3 DNA sequence: TGTGCCAGCGGGGCGGGGATTAGCACAGATACGCAGTATTTT. Amino acid sequence: CASGAGISTDTQYF.

The CDR3 coding sequence is TGTGCCAGCAGCCAAGATGGAGGCGGGGCTACAGATACGCAGTATTTT. As protein: CASSQDGGGATDTQYF. V and J are TRBV3-1 (or the pseudogene TRBV3-2) and TRBJ2-3, with a weak D call TRBD2 (6 bases). Germline loops: CDR1 LGHDT, CDR2 YNNKEL (reference sequence). The CDR3 is 16 residues long. V lost 0 bases and J lost 3, with 13 bases in between.

V is TRBV12-1 and J is TRBJ2-5. TRBV12-1 is labeled a pseudogene. This CDR3 contains 14 residues. CDR3 loop: CASSFGGTGVTQYF. The CDR3 DNA sequence: TGTGCCAGCAGCTTTGGGGGGACCGGAGTGACCCAGTACTTC.

The chain joins TRBV7-2 to TRBJ2-7, with 9 bases identical to TRBD1. The CDR3 extends over 12 amino acids. From germline, CDR1 is SGHTA and CDR2 FQGNSA. V dropped 3 bases and J dropped 6; count of bases not matched to a gene: 0. In DNA form, the CDR3 reads TGTGCCAGCAGCTTGACAGGGGGCGAGCAGTACGTC. The encoded protein is CASSLTGGEQYV.

The chain carries TRBV25-1 and TRBJ1-4; 8 bases align to TRBD1. Germline V gene data show CDR1 as MGHDK and CDR2 as SYGVNS. The CDR3 covers 14 residues. The J segment lost 8 bases and the V segment lost 6 bases, leaving 8 bases of the junction unmatched. CDR3 sequence: CASRHQGAGEKLFF. CDR3 sequence (DNA): TGTGCCAGCAGGCATCAGGGGGCAGGGGAAAAACTGTTTTTT.

J is TRBJ2-7 and V is TRBV6-5, with a possible D match to TRBD2 (5 bases). V was cut by 9 bases and J by 7 bases, with 13 bases left in between. Germline V lookup: CDR1 MNHEY, CDR2 SVGAGI. The CDR3 runs 11 residues. The CDR3 protein is CARRRWREQYV. Written as DNA, the CDR3 is TGTGCCAGAAGGAGGTGGCGGGAGCAGTACGTC.

The chain is built from TRBV3-1 (or the pseudogene TRBV3-2) and TRBJ1-1, with TRBD1 identical over 9 bases. The CDR3 covers 13 residues. The V segment lost 4 bases and the J segment 8 bases; nucleotides outside the gene matches: 5. Looked up from germline, CDR1 is LGHDT and CDR2 is YNNKEL (reference sequence). The CDR3 coding sequence is TGTGCCAGCAGCCTGAATGACAGGGGGGAAGCTTTCTTT. Residues: CASSLNDRGEAFF.

This clone has just a few counts. The V and J genes are TRBV29-1 and TRBJ1-1; D call uncertain. In germline, CDR1 is SQVTM, CDR2 ANQGSEA. This CDR3 region has 12 residues. Deletions cut 3 bases from V and 3 bases from J, with 8 bases between. The CDR3 loop is CSVDQADTEAFF. The CDR3 DNA follows: TGCAGCGTTGATCAAGCGGACACTGAAGCTTTCTTT.

This chain connects TRBV6-5 to TRBJ1-4; the D gene is possibly TRBD1 (6 bases). The germline V and J ends were trimmed by 0 bases and 5 bases, with 13 bases remaining between them. CDR3 length equals 16 residues. In germline, CDR1 is MNHEY, CDR2 SVGAGI. The DNA of the CDR3 is TGTGCCAGCAGTTACTCGTGGACAGCAGACAATGAAAAACTGTTTTTT. Translated, it gives CASSYSWTADNEKLFF.

The genes are TRBV30 and TRBJ1-5; TRBD1 agrees at 8 bases. The CDR3 totals 16 residues. The trim removed 1 base at V and 2 bases at J, leaving 7 bases unmatched. Germline lookup yields CDR1 GTSNPN and CDR2 SVGIG (reference sequence). The CDR3 here is CAWSADRGGGNQPQHF. The CDR3 nucleotides are TGTGCCTGGAGTGCAGACAGGGGAGGTGGCAATCAGCCCCAGCATTTT.

This sequence joins TRBV11-2 and TRBJ2-7, with TRBD1 as a possible D gene (6 bases). The CDR3 is 16 residues long. CDR1 and CDR2 (germline): SGHAT, FQNNGV. With 4 bases removed from V and 2 bases from J, the gap between germline ends came to 18 bases. The CDR3 is CASSSHGQLYAYEQYV. In DNA, the CDR3 is TGTGCCAGCAGCTCCCATGGACAGTTGTATGCCTACGAGCAGTACGTC.